The rows below give T cell receptor beta chains drawn from one sample of a study of immune heterogeneity within non-small cell lung tumors. In TCRdb, the multiplex PCR reads were re-called with MiXCR into one record per CDR3 protein. Of under 5,500 distinct CDR3 sequences listed, approximately 23% are singletons. Sequenced material: lung tumor tissue. All receptors come from a man in his 60s with non-small cell lung cancer. Both conserved end residues are part of each CDR3. The D gene is left open where the match is weak. The listing skips clone size in some rows; elsewhere it reads once, few, many or a size class.

d_call clone_size j_call v_call cdr3_nt cdr3_aa
NA NA TRBJ2-3 TRBV6-2/TRBV6-3 TGTGCCAGCACGAACGGCGGGGGCCAAGATACGCAGTATTTT CASTNGGGQDTQYF
NA medium-sized TRBJ2-5 TRBV5-1 TGCGCCAGCAGCCCAACGACAGACCCTCAGACCCAGTACTTC CASSPTTDPQTQYF
NA medium-sized TRBJ2-7 TRBV20-1 TGCAGTGCTAGAGTCCTCTCCTACGAGCAGTACTTC CSARVLSYEQYF
TRBD2 few TRBJ2-3 TRBV10-3 TGTGCCATCAGTCTTAGCGGGAGGGCCCCAGATACGCAGTATTTT CAISLSGRAPDTQYF
NA NA TRBJ2-3 TRBV6-2/TRBV6-3 TGTACCAGCAGTGCATTGGTCTGGGCAGTGGGCACAGATACGCAGTATTTT CTSSALVWAVGTDTQYF
TRBD2 NA TRBJ2-6 TRBV27 TGTGCCAGCAGAGCGGGAGTGGCTGGGGCCAACGTCCTGACTTTC CASRAGVAGANVLTF
NA NA TRBJ2-3 TRBV5-5 TGTGCCAGCAGCTTAAAAGATACGCAGTATTTT CASSLKDTQYF
NA NA TRBJ1-5 TRBV11-3 TGTGCCAGCAGCACGGACCCACAGCCCCAGCATTTT CASSTDPQPQHF
NA NA TRBJ2-5 TRBV20-1 TGCAGTGCTAGAAGGACTGCCCGGGAGACCCAGTACTTC CSARRTARETQYF
NA medium-sized TRBJ1-3 TRBV2 TGTGCCAGCAGGGGTCCGGGAAACACCATATATTTT CASRGPGNTIYF
TRBD1 few TRBJ1-1 TRBV28 TGTGCCAGCAAGACCCCTGGGACAGGGGCTGAAGATTTCTTT CASKTPGTGAEDFF
TRBD2 few TRBJ2-3 TRBV3-1 TGTGCCAGCAGCCCGCGTAGGACTAGCGGGAGGCGACTGGCAGATACGCAGTATTTT CASSPRRTSGRRLADTQYF
NA few TRBJ1-2 TRBV6-1 TGTGCCAGCAGGATGTCAGGGAGGGGTGGGAGTGGCTACACCTTC CASRMSGRGGSGYTF
TRBD2 NA TRBJ2-1 TRBV20-1 TGCAGTGCTGGACGGACTAGCGGGACCGATGAGCAGTTCTTC CSAGRTSGTDEQFF
NA NA TRBJ1-4 TRBV9 TGTGCCAGCAGCGTTAGACACCCTGAAAAACTGTTTTTT CASSVRHPEKLFF
NA NA TRBJ2-1 TRBV6-8 TGTGCCAGCAGCAGAGGGTCTAGGTCCTACAATGAGCAGTTCTTC CASSRGSRSYNEQFF
NA NA TRBJ1-1 TRBV30 TGTGCCTGGAGTTTCCCTTCCACTGAAGCTTTCTTT CAWSFPSTEAFF
NA NA TRBJ1-1 TRBV13 TGTGCCAGCAGCTTAGAACGGGGTTGGACTGAAGCTTTCTTT CASSLERGWTEAFF
TRBD1 NA TRBJ1-1 TRBV28 TGTGCCTGCAGTTCCGGACAGGACCGGGTAGCTTTCTTT CACSSGQDRVAFF
NA NA TRBJ2-5 TRBV27 TGTGCCAGCAGTTTATCGATTGGCGTGGAGACCCAGTACTTC CASSLSIGVETQYF
TRBD1 large TRBJ2-7 TRBV19 TGTGCCAGTAGTATTTCCGGGACAGCCCTCTGGGAGCAGTACTTC CASSISGTALWEQYF
TRBD1 medium-sized TRBJ1-5 TRBV19 TGTGCCAGTACCGGGACAGGGGTCGGTCAGCCCCAGCATTTT CASTGTGVGQPQHF
NA NA TRBJ1-1 TRBV20-1 TGCAGTGCTAGACGCGGGGCGGGGAACACTGAAGCTTTCTTT CSARRGAGNTEAFF
NA few TRBJ2-3 TRBV7-2 TGTGCCACGACCCCCTCGACAGCGTTGAGAGATACGCAGTATTTT CATTPSTALRDTQYF
TRBD1 few TRBJ1-1 TRBV4-2 TGTGCCAGCAGCCAAGAGTTAGGGGGCGGCACTGAAGCTTTCTTT CASSQELGGGTEAFF
NA NA TRBJ2-7 TRBV6-1 TGTGCCAGCATGCAAGGGGTTAAGACCTACGAGCAGTACTTC CASMQGVKTYEQYF